The 6 T cell receptor beta chains reported below all come from one sample, sequenced in a study of beta chain bispecific antibodies for T cell cancers. Regarding the study as a whole: After anti-TRBV12 rather than anti-CD19 exposure, TRBV12-3 made up about 99% less of total TRBV signal. In these mixed samples, most targeted TRBV reads derived from the leukemia cell line.

These receptors' antigens are unknown. Expansion lasted approximately 3 days, with either anti-CD3 antibody OKT3 or CD3/CD28 beads. Each CDR3 protein gets one entry after TCRdb re-called the 5' RACE reads with MiXCR. In the table there are roughly 19,000 distinct CDR3 sequences, about 2% of which are singletons. Sequencing used healthy donor T cells cultured with leukemia cells, obtained from a culture containing a bispecific antibody targeting TCR Vbeta12. These receptor sequences come from a human donor in good health. Some clones in this sample may be carry-over from other donors' samples.

This clonotype showed up many times. The genes are TRBV4-2 and TRBJ2-7; TRBD1 might be the D (6 bases). V gave up 0 bases and J gave up 10 bases, with 19 bases separating them. CDR1 and CDR2 (germline): LGHNA, YNFKEQ. The CDR3 spans 15 residues. The CDR3 loop is CASSQDPAVQGKQYF. The CDR3 DNA is TGTGCCAGCAGCCAAGATCCCGCGGTACAGGGAAAACAGTACTTC.

This clonotype was detected many times. The chain has TRBV10-1 and TRBJ2-7, with 9 bases identical to TRBD2. The length of the CDR3 is 16 residues. Trimming cost V 3 bases and J 3 bases; bases outside gene matches: 9. Looked up from germline, CDR1 is WNHNN and CDR2 is SYGVQD (reference sequence). The CDR3 spells CASSEGTGLAVYEQYF. The CDR3 coding sequence is TGCGCCAGCAGTGAAGGTACGGGACTAGCAGTCTACGAGCAGTACTTC.

The sample holds many counts of this clonotype. The V call is TRBV6-6, the J call TRBJ1-2; no clear D. The ends were cut back, 0 bases at V and 3 bases at J, with 11 bases in the middle. CDR1 is MNHNY, CDR2 SVGAGI, per germline (reference sequence). This CDR3 spans 15 amino acids. CDR3 DNA: TGTGCCAGCAGTTACTCGAACGTTCCGCACTATGGCTACACCTTC. It codes for CASSYSNVPHYGYTF.

This clonotype was counted ten times or more. V usage is TRBV5-1 and J usage is TRBJ2-5, with 9 bases matching TRBD2. Germline values: CDR1 SGHRS, CDR2 YFSETQ. With 4 bases clipped from V and 5 bases from J, the junction kept 6 bases outside the gene matches. The CDR3 consists of 14 residues. CDR3 protein: CASSPVAGGETQYF. The CDR3 nucleotides read TGCGCCAGCAGCCCCGTCGCGGGGGGGGAGACCCAGTACTTC.

This clonotype was counted at least ten times. This chain connects TRBV5-6 to TRBJ2-7, with D perhaps matching TRBD2 (6 bases). This CDR3 is 12 amino acids long. In germline, CDR1 is SGHDT, CDR2 YYEEEE. V dropped 1 base and J dropped 7 bases, with 9 bases sitting between them. The CDR3: CASSLSAGEQYF. DNA of the CDR3: TGTGCCAGCAGCTTGTCCGCGGGGGAGCAGTACTTC. Full variable domain (missing parts from reference TRBV5-6 and TRBJ2-7): DAGVTQSPTHLIKTRGQQVTLRCSPKSGHDTVSWYQQALGQGPQFIFQYYEEEERQRGNFPDRFSGHQFPNYSSELNVNALLLGDSALYLCASSLSAGEQYFGPGTRLTVT.

This clonotype was counted only a few times. This sequence joins TRBV5-4 and TRBJ1-2; D possibly corresponds to TRBD1 (6 bases). Germline V lookup: CDR1 SGHNT, CDR2 YYREEE (reference sequence). The CDR3 is made up of 15 amino acids. Between the trimmed V and J ends, which lost 0 bases and 2 bases, there was a span of 11 bases. The CDR3 reads CASSLGDILNYGYTF. CDR3 in DNA: TGTGCCAGCAGCTTGGGGGACATACTCAACTATGGCTACACCTTC.